The 21 T cell receptor beta chains presented below share a single source sample, sequenced in a study of shared clonotypes between healthy human individuals. The protocol was immunoSEQ multiplex PCR, while the TCRdb copy is restricted to in-frame clones and leaves out a portion. The data show roughly 1,600,000 clones, approximately 98.5% seen once. Sequencing was done on a sample of naive CD4+ T cells sorted from blood. Noted subset: CD45RA+ positively selected. These receptors all stem from a young man in good health.

The gene calls are TRBV6-5 and TRBJ2-7; D is ambiguous. Germline V gene lookup returns CDR1 MNHEY and CDR2 SVGAGI. The CDR3 covers 15 residues. V shed 6 bases and J shed 1 base, with 16 bases lying between them. The CDR3 nucleotides read TGTGCCAGCAGCTACACGCCAGACGGTTCCTACGAGCAGTACTTC. It translates to CASSYTPDGSYEQYF.

This chain connects TRBV5-1 to TRBJ2-3, with D perhaps matching TRBD2 (5 bases). CDR1 and CDR2 from the germline V gene are SGHRS and YFSETQ. This CDR3 is built from 14 residues. V gave up 2 bases and J gave up 4 bases, with 11 bases separating them. CDR3 region: CASSLTGKADTQYF. CDR3 nucleotides: TGCGCCAGCAGCTTAACGGGAAAGGCAGATACGCAGTATTTT.

The V call is TRBV5-1, the J call TRBJ2-2, with D perhaps assigned TRBD1 or TRBD2 (6 bases each). There are 15 residues in the CDR3. V lost 3 bases, J lost 1 base, and 10 bases lay in between. The germline V gene has CDR1 SGHRS and CDR2 YFSETQ. CDR3 amino acids: CASSSRGGNTGELFF. The CDR3 DNA reads as TGCGCCAGCAGCTCCAGGGGAGGGAACACCGGGGAGCTGTTTTTT.

The chain joins TRBV5-1 to TRBJ2-6, with D possibly being TRBD1 (5 bases). Germline V CDR1 and CDR2: SGHRS, YFSETQ. CDR3 length: 18 amino acids. V lost 7 bases and J lost 0, with 20 bases in between. CDR3 DNA: TGCGCCAGCTGCTCTGACCCCCTGGGGCACTCTGGGGCCAACGTCCTGACTTTC. It yields the protein CASCSDPLGHSGANVLTF.

The V call is TRBV27, the J call TRBJ2-6, with unresolved D. Trimming took off 10 bases at V and 0 bases at J, with 10 bases between the two ends. The CDR3 has 14 amino acids. Germline CDR1 MNHEY, CDR2 SMNVEV (reference sequence). This CDR3 is CATRVVSGANVLTF. In nucleotides, the CDR3 is TGTGCCACCCGGGTGGTCTCTGGGGCCAACGTCCTGACTTTC. The variable domain in full, completed from reference TRBV27 and TRBJ2-6, reads EAQVTQNPRYLITVTGKKLTVTCSQNMNHEYMSWYRQDPGLGLRQIYYSMNVEVTDKGDVPEGYKVSRKEKRNFPLILESPSPNQTSLYFCATRVVSGANVLTFGAGSRLTVL.

This rearrangement joins TRBV5-1 to TRBJ1-4; TRBD1 agrees at 9 bases. With V trimmed by 4 bases and J by 5 bases, 3 bases remained unmatched. The germline V gene encodes CDR1 SGHRS and CDR2 YFSETQ. The CDR3 is 14 residues long. CDR3 DNA: TGCGCCAGCAGCGTACAGGGGGCCAATGAAAAACTGTTTTTT. Its translation is CASSVQGANEKLFF.

The chain has TRBV7-2 and TRBJ2-3; possible D gene TRBD2, 6 bases. CDR1 SGHTA and CDR2 FQGNSA come from the germline V gene. This CDR3 comprises 16 residues. Trimming removed 1 base at V and 0 bases at J, with 11 bases between. In DNA form, the CDR3 reads TGTGCCAGCAGCTTAGGTAGCGGAACTAGCACAGATACGCAGTATTTT. Translation: CASSLGSGTSTDTQYF.

The gene calls are TRBV11-3 and TRBJ1-1; no definite D call. This CDR3 comprises 14 residues. V gave up 2 bases and J gave up 3 bases, with 10 bases separating them. CDR1 and CDR2 (germline): SGHNT, YENEEA. This CDR3 is CASSLSYPDTEAFF. The CDR3 nucleotides read TGTGCCAGCAGCTTATCGTACCCAGACACTGAAGCTTTCTTT. Full variable domain (missing parts from reference TRBV11-3 and TRBJ1-1): EAGVVQSPRYKIIEKKQPVAFWCNPISGHNTLYWYLQNLGQGPELLIRYENEEAVDDSQLPKDRFSAERLKGVDSTLKIQPAELGDSAVYLCASSLSYPDTEAFFGQGTRLTVV.

The gene calls are TRBV18 and TRBJ1-5, with unresolved D. Trimming took 2 bases from V and 1 from J, leaving 12 bases between them. In germline, CDR1 is KGHSH, CDR2 LQKENI. The CDR3 spans 16 residues. The CDR3 sequence: CASSPIGVWSNQPQHF. CDR3 DNA: TGTGCCAGCTCACCAATCGGGGTGTGGAGCAATCAGCCCCAGCATTTT.

The V and J genes are TRBV7-7 and TRBJ2-7; no reliable D call. The CDR3 covers 14 residues. Germline loops: CDR1 SSHAT, CDR2 FNYEAQ (reference sequence). Between the trimmed V and J ends, which lost 1 base and 3 bases, there was a span of 10 bases. The CDR3 DNA is TGTGCCAGCAGCTTAGGCACCGGCTACTACGAGCAGTACTTC. Translated: CASSLGTGYYEQYF.

The V call is TRBV6-1, the J call TRBJ1-5, with unresolved D. The CDR3 totals 12 residues. Germline CDR1 and CDR2: MNHNS and SASEGT. Trimming removed 7 bases at V and 7 bases at J, with 11 bases between. The CDR3 region is CASNPGHQPQHF. In DNA, the CDR3 is TGTGCCAGCAATCCGGGCCACCAGCCCCAGCATTTT.

The gene calls are TRBV19 and TRBJ2-1, with D possibly TRBD2 on 5 matching bases. The CDR3 is 17 residues long. Trimming pared 4 bases from V and 0 bases from J, leaving 16 bases between. The germline V gene encodes CDR1 LNHDA and CDR2 SQIVND (reference sequence). The CDR3: CASSTDGSGSSYNEQFF. CDR3 coding DNA: TGTGCCAGTAGTACCGACGGGTCGGGGAGCTCCTACAATGAGCAGTTCTTC.

The CDR3 here is CASSEAGGRWETQYF. Written as DNA, the CDR3 is TGTGCCAGCAGTGAAGCGGGGGGGCGTTGGGAGACCCAGTACTTC. The gene calls are TRBV6-1 and TRBJ2-5; perhaps TRBD2 as D (7 bases). The CDR3 is 15 residues long. V was pared by 0 bases and J by 5 bases, with 13 bases between. CDR1 is MNHNS and CDR2 is SASEGT in the germline V gene.

This clone was detected only once. The chain is built from TRBV7-9 and TRBJ2-3, with D perhaps given as TRBD1 or TRBD2 (5 bases each). CDR1 and CDR2 (germline): SEHNR, FQNEAQ (reference sequence). The CDR3 is 14 amino acids. Trimming pared 5 bases from V and 2 bases from J, leaving 11 bases between. CDR3 sequence: CASSQGRNTDTQYF. Here the CDR3 DNA reads TGTGCCAGCAGCCAGGGACGGAACACAGATACGCAGTATTTT. The whole variable domain, filled in from reference TRBV7-9 and TRBJ2-3, reads DTGVSQNPRHKITKRGQNVTFRCDPISEHNRLYWYRQTLGQGPEFLTYFQNEAQLEKSRLLSDRFSAERPKGSFSTLEIQRTEQGDSAMYLCASSQGRNTDTQYFGPGTRLTVL.

This chain links TRBV11-2 with TRBJ2-7; 11 nucleotides align to TRBD2. The CDR3 spans 14 residues. The junction had 4 bases not matched to a gene; V was cut back by 7 bases and J by 2 bases. Germline CDR1 reads SGHAT; CDR2 reads FQNNGV. The CDR3 nucleotides read TGTGCCAGCACCCTACTAGCGGGAGCCTACGAGCAGTACTTC. Amino acids: CASTLLAGAYEQYF.

CDR3 DNA: TGTGCCAGCAGCCAACCCTACAGCGGGAAGGCCGCGTACAATGAGCAGTTCTTC. This sequence encodes CASSQPYSGKAAYNEQFF. The V gene is TRBV7-2, the J gene TRBJ2-1, with 7 bases identical to TRBD2. The CDR3 contains 18 residues. V trimming: 5 bases; J trimming: 4 bases; junction bases outside the gene matches: 17. Per the germline V gene, CDR1 is SGHTA and CDR2 is FQGNSA.

The J gene is TRBJ2-5, the V gene TRBV21-1; TRBD2 reflects the table's D call only, with no check against the DNA. TRBV21-1 is classified as a pseudogene. The CDR3 spans 18 residues. The CDR3 protein is CASSNSLSGEAWGETQYF. The CDR3 coding sequence is TGTGCCAGCAGCAATTCTCTGAGCGGGGAGGCGTGGGGAGAGACCCAGTACTTC.

The V gene is TRBV6-5, the J gene TRBJ1-1; 7 nucleotides align to TRBD1. Germline CDR1 reads MNHEY; CDR2 reads SVGAGI. The CDR3 runs to 14 residues. The trim removed 2 bases at V and 10 bases at J, leaving 10 bases unmatched. The CDR3 DNA reads as TGTGCCAGCAGTTACGGGGACAGCCCTGGGCGAGCTTTCTTT. Translating gives CASSYGDSPGRAFF.

The chain joins TRBV2 to TRBJ1-4; perhaps TRBD1 as D (5 bases). The V gene's germline CDR1 is SNHLY and CDR2 FYNNEI. Trimming removed 6 bases at V and 8 bases at J, with 16 bases between. The length of the CDR3 is 14 residues. CDR3 amino acids: CASSRDHGAEKLFF. The CDR3 coding sequence is TGTGCCAGCAGCCGAGACCATGGGGCAGAAAAACTGTTTTTT.

This clone was found a few times. This chain joins TRBV6-1 and TRBJ2-2; D perhaps matches TRBD2 (5 bases). CDR3 length equals 13 residues. Trimming pared 4 bases from V and 4 bases from J, leaving 7 bases between. The germline gives CDR1 MNHNS, CDR2 SASEGT. The CDR3 DNA follows: TGTGCCAGCAGTGGGACTGTCACCGGGGAGCTGTTTTTT. It codes for CASSGTVTGELFF.

V and J are TRBV9 and TRBJ2-3; D perhaps matches TRBD1 (5 bases). This CDR3 region has 15 residues. The germline V gene encodes CDR1 SGDLS and CDR2 YYNGEE. The germline V and J ends were trimmed by 2 bases and 5 bases, with 15 bases remaining between them. This chain's CDR3 is CASSVQGSVRDTQYF. CDR3 bases: TGTGCCAGCAGCGTCCAGGGCTCGGTCCGAGATACGCAGTATTTT.